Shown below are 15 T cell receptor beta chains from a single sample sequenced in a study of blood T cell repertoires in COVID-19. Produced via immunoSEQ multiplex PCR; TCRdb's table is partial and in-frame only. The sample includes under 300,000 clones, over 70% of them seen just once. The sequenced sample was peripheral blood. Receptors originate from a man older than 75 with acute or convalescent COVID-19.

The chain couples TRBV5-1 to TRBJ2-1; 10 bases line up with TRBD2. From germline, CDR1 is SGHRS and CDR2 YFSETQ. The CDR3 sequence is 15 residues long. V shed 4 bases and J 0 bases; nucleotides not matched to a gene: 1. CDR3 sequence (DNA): TGCGCCAGCAGCGCTAGCGGGAGCTCCTACAATGAGCAGTTCTTC. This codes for CASSASGSSYNEQFF.

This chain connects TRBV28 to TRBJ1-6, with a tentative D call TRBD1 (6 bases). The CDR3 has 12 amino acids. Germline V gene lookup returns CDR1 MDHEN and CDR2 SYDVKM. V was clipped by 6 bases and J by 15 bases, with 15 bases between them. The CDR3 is CASSRPGVGLHF. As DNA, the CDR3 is TGTGCCAGCAGCCGACCAGGGGTGGGCCTCCACTTT.

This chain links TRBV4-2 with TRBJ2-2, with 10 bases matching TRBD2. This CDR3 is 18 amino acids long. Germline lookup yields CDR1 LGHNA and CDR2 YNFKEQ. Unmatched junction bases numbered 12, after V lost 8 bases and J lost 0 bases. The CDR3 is CASARWLAGVSNTGELFF. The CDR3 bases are TGTGCCAGCGCGCGTTGGCTAGCGGGGGTCTCGAACACCGGGGAGCTGTTTTTT.

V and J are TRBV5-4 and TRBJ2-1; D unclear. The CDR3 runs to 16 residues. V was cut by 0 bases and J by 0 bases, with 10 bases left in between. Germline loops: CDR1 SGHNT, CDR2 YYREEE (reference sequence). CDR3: CASSLAPFSSYNEQFF. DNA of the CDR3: TGTGCCAGCAGCTTGGCTCCCTTTAGCTCCTACAATGAGCAGTTCTTC.

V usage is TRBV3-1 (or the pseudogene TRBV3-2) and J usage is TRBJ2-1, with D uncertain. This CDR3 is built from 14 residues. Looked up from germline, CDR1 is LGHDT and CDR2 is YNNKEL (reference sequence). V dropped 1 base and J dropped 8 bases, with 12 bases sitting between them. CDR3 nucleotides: TGTGCCAGCAGCCAAGGGTGGTCGGTGGATGAGCAGTTCTTC. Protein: CASSQGWSVDEQFF.

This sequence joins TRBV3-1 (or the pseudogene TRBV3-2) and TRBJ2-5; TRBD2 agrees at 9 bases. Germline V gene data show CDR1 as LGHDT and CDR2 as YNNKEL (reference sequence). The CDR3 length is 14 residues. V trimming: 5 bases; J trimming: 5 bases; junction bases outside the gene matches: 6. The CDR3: CASSSRGGLETQYF. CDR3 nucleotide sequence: TGTGCCAGCAGCTCGCGGGGGGGCCTGGAGACCCAGTACTTC.

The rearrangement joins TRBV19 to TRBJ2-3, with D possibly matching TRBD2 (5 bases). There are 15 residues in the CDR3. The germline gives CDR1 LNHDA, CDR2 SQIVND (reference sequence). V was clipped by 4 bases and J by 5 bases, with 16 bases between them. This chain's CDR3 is CASSTLGLYQDTQYF. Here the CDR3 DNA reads TGTGCCAGTAGTACCCTCGGACTGTACCAAGATACGCAGTATTTT.

The CDR3 loop reads CASSLGGGTGGNTIYF. Here the CDR3 DNA reads TGTGCCAGCAGCTTGGGGGGGGGCACAGGTGGAAACACCATATATTTT. The genes are TRBV5-4 and TRBJ1-3; TRBD1 is a possible D gene (6 bases). Between the trimmed V and J ends, which lost 0 bases and 3 bases, there was a span of 13 bases. The germline gives CDR1 SGHNT, CDR2 YYREEE (reference sequence). The CDR3 totals 16 residues.

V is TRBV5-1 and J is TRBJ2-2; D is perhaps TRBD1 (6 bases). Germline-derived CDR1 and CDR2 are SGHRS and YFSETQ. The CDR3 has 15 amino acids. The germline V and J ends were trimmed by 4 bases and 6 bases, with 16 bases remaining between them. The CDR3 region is CASSDPGTIAGELFF. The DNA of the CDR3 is TGCGCCAGCAGCGACCCCGGGACAATCGCCGGGGAGCTGTTTTTT. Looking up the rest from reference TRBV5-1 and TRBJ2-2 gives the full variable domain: KAGVTQTPRYLIKTRGQQVTLSCSPISGHRSVSWYQQTPGQGLQFLFEYFSETQRNKGNFPGRFSGRQFSNSRSEMNVSTLELGDSALYLCASSDPGTIAGELFFGEGSRLTVL.

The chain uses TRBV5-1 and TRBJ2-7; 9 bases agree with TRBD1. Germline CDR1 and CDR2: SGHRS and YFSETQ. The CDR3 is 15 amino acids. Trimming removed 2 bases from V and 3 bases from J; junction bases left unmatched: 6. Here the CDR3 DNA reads TGCGCCAGCAGCTTATCCGGGACAGGGATCTACGAGCAGTACTTC. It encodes CASSLSGTGIYEQYF.

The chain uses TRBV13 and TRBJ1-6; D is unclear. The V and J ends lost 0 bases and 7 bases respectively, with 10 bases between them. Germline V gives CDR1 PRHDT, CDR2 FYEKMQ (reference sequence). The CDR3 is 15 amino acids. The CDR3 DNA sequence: TGTGCCAGCAGCTTAGGACCCAGGCCAAATTCACCCCTCCACTTT. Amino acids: CASSLGPRPNSPLHF.

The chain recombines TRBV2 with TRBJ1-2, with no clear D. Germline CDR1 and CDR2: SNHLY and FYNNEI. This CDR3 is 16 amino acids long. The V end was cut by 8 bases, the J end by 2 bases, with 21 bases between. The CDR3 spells CASWWGDTTLNYGYTF. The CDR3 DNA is TGTGCCAGCTGGTGGGGAGACACAACTTTAAACTATGGCTACACCTTC.

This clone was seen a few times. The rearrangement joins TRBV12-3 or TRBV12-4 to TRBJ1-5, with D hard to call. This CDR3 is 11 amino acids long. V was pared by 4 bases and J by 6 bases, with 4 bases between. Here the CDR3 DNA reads TGTGCCAGCAGTTCAGGTCAGCCCCAGCATTTT. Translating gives CASSSGQPQHF.

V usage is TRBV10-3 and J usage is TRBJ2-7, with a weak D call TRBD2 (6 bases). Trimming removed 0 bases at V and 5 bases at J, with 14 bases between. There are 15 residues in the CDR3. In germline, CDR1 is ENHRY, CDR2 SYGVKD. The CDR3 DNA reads TGTGCCATCAGTGAGTCGACTCGGGGGTCCCACGAGCAGTACTTC. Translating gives CAISESTRGSHEQYF.

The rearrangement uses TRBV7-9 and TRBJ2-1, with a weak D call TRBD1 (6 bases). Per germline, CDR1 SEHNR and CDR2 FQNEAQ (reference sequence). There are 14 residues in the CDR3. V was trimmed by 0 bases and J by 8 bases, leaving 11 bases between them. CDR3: CASSLAGTSHEQFF. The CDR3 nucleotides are TGTGCCAGCAGCTTAGCTGGGACATCACATGAGCAGTTCTTC. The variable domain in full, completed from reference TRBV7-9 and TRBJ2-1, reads DTGVSQNPRHKITKRGQNVTFRCDPISEHNRLYWYRQTLGQGPEFLTYFQNEAQLEKSRLLSDRFSAERPKGSFSTLEIQRTEQGDSAMYLCASSLAGTSHEQFFGPGTRLTVL.